A single sample is the source of the 30 T cell receptor beta chains below, sequenced in a study of blood T cell repertoires in COVID-19. Some clones are missing from TCRdb's copy, which holds only in-frame ones; the method was immunoSEQ multiplex PCR. The table has about 150,000 clones, 75% to 85% seen once; the top ten hold around 7.2%. Sequencing was performed on peripheral blood. Receptors were obtained from a woman aged 45-65 years in a cohort sampled during active or convalescent COVID-19.

The V call is TRBV5-1, the J call TRBJ1-1; no reliable D call. Germline loops: CDR1 SGHRS, CDR2 YFSETQ. CDR3 length: 11 amino acids. The V end lost 3 bases, the J end lost 5 bases, and 5 bases lay between the germline ends. This chain's CDR3 is CASSSNTEAFF. The CDR3 DNA reads as TGCGCCAGCAGCTCAAATACTGAAGCTTTCTTT.

This chain links TRBV23-1 with TRBJ2-1, with D possibly TRBD1 on 6 matching bases. TRBV23-1 is noted as an ORF with a role that remains uncertain. The CDR3 is 17 residues long. V was shortened by 4 bases and J by 5 bases, with 21 bases between the two germline ends. The CDR3 DNA sequence: TGCGCCAGCAGTCGGGAACCCCTACAGGGCTACGACAATGAGCAGTTCTTC. This sequence encodes CASSREPLQGYDNEQFF.

The genes are TRBV30 and TRBJ2-6, with 7 bases that match TRBD1. The V segment lost 0 bases and the J segment 2 bases; nucleotides outside the gene matches: 4. CDR3 length: 16 residues. Germline CDR1 GTSNPN, CDR2 SVGIG (reference sequence). The CDR3 protein is CAWSVPDRAGANVLTF. The CDR3 DNA reads TGTGCCTGGAGTGTACCCGACAGGGCTGGGGCCAACGTCCTGACTTTC.

This clone was counted between two and nine times. The same CDR3 arises from other DNA sequences in this sample as well. J is TRBJ2-1 and V is TRBV30; possibly TRBD1 for D (7 bases). Germline loops: CDR1 GTSNPN, CDR2 SVGIG (reference sequence). Trimming left V 2 bases short and J 0 bases short, with 8 bases between. CDR3 length: 14 residues. The CDR3 bases are TGTGCCTGGAGTCAGGGGGGCTCCTACAATGAGCAGTTCTTC. It codes for CAWSQGGSYNEQFF.

This clone was detected a few times. The chain employs TRBV7-2 and TRBJ1-4; 7 bases fit TRBD1. The length of the CDR3 is 14 residues. Germline V gene lookup returns CDR1 SGHTA and CDR2 FQGNSA. The V gene end was trimmed by 5 bases and the J gene end by 5 bases; junction bases not matched to a gene: 5. The CDR3 loop reads CASSTRTGNEKLFF. In nucleotides, the CDR3 is TGTGCCAGCAGCACCCGGACAGGAAATGAAAAACTGTTTTTT. Variable domain in full (rest from reference TRBV7-2 and TRBJ1-4): GAGVSQSPSNKVTEKGKDVELRCDPISGHTALYWYRQSLGQGLEFLIYFQGNSAPDKSGLPSDRFSAERTGGSVSTLTIQRTQQEDSAVYLCASSTRTGNEKLFFGSGTQLSVL.

This clone was detected once. This chain joins TRBV12-5 and TRBJ1-5, with TRBD1 as a possible D gene (5 bases). V lost 7 bases to trimming and J lost 0 bases, with 16 bases between them. CDR1 LGHNT and CDR2 FRNRAP come from the germline V gene. This CDR3 region has 16 residues. CDR3 amino acids: CASAPLGGYSNQPQHF. The CDR3 bases are TGTGCTAGTGCCCCCCTGGGGGGTTATAGCAATCAGCCCCAGCATTTT.

J is TRBJ1-5 and V is TRBV3-1 (or the pseudogene TRBV3-2); 7 nucleotides match TRBD1. The V segment lost 3 bases and the J segment 3 bases; nucleotides outside the gene matches: 5. The CDR3 contains 15 residues. Per the germline V gene, CDR1 is LGHDT and CDR2 is YNNKEL (reference sequence). The CDR3 sequence is CASSHGQAFNQPQHF. In DNA, the CDR3 is TGTGCCAGCAGCCATGGACAGGCCTTCAATCAGCCCCAGCATTTT.

The chain links TRBV9 to TRBJ1-6, with D unclear. The CDR3 sequence is 14 residues long. Germline V gives CDR1 SGDLS, CDR2 YYNGEE. Trimming removed 0 bases from V and 7 bases from J, with 8 bases in between. The CDR3 DNA reads TGTGCCAGCAGCGTAGGGGCAGACAATTCACCCCTCCACTTT. It is translated as CASSVGADNSPLHF.

J is TRBJ1-1 and V is TRBV6-5; D is undetermined. This CDR3 region has 13 residues. Trimming removed 7 bases at V and 1 base at J, with 10 bases between. The germline gives CDR1 MNHEY, CDR2 SVGAGI. The CDR3, as DNA: TGTGCCAGCAAAAGAGGGAAGAACACTGAAGCTTTCTTT. Protein: CASKRGKNTEAFF.

The chain recombines TRBV20-1 with TRBJ1-1, with D possibly being TRBD1 (5 bases). The V and J ends lost 3 bases and 4 bases respectively, with 18 bases between them. This CDR3 spans 15 amino acids. The germline gives CDR1 DFQATT, CDR2 SNEGSKA (reference sequence). The CDR3 here is CSASWANSGGTEAFF. The CDR3 coding sequence is TGCAGTGCTAGTTGGGCCAATTCGGGGGGCACTGAAGCTTTCTTT.

This clone was seen repeatedly, ten times or more. This chain connects TRBV7-2 to TRBJ2-7; the D gene is possibly TRBD1 (6 bases). Germline CDR1 and CDR2: SGHTA and FQGNSA. The CDR3 is 18 residues long. V shed 0 bases and J shed 1 base, with 19 bases lying between them. The chain's CDR3 is CASSLAPLTGSGSYEQYF. The CDR3 DNA follows: TGTGCCAGCAGCTTAGCCCCCCTAACAGGGTCCGGTTCCTACGAGCAGTACTTC.

The rearrangement uses TRBV21-1 and TRBJ2-3; TRBD2 is the table's D call and was not checked against the DNA. TRBV21-1 is deemed a pseudogene. The CDR3 loop spans 15 amino acids. The CDR3 reads CASSKRRGRTDTQYF. CDR3 nucleotides: TGTGCCAGCAGCAAACGGCGGGGGCGGACAGATACGCAGTATTTT.

This chain joins TRBV2 and TRBJ1-1, with D possibly TRBD1 on 5 matching bases. V lost 8 bases and J 1 base, leaving 11 bases between the germline ends. Germline-derived CDR1 and CDR2 are SNHLY and FYNNEI. The CDR3 is 13 amino acids. CDR3 in DNA: TGTGCCAGCGTTCGACAGACGAACACTGAAGCTTTCTTT. It specifies CASVRQTNTEAFF.

The gene calls are TRBV5-5 and TRBJ1-6; 7 bases match TRBD1. V shed 4 bases, J shed 6 bases, and the junction held 7 bases outside the gene matches. The CDR3 contains 15 residues. The germline CDR1 and CDR2 sequences are SGHKS and YYEKEE (reference sequence). The CDR3, as DNA: TGTGCCAGCAGCCCCACGGGACAGCCTAATTCACCCCTCCACTTT. Amino acids: CASSPTGQPNSPLHF.

The rearrangement links TRBV7-9 to TRBJ2-5; possibly TRBD2 for D (6 bases). The CDR3 runs to 15 residues. Germline V CDR1 and CDR2: SEHNR, FQNEAQ (reference sequence). The V end was cut by 3 bases, the J end by 2 bases, with 13 bases between. CDR3 sequence: CASSFGRGTQETQYF. CDR3 DNA: TGTGCCAGCAGCTTTGGGCGGGGCACGCAAGAGACCCAGTACTTC.

V gene TRBV3-1 (or the pseudogene TRBV3-2) combines with J gene TRBJ2-1; 11 positions match TRBD1. From germline, CDR1 is LGHDT and CDR2 YNNKEL (reference sequence). V dropped 4 bases and J dropped 0; count of bases not matched to a gene: 2. The CDR3 sequence is 16 residues long. The DNA for the CDR3 is TGTGCCAGCAGCCCAGGGACAGGGGGCTCCTACAATGAGCAGTTCTTC. It specifies CASSPGTGGSYNEQFF.

The chain recombines TRBV6-6 with TRBJ2-1, with 12 bases that match TRBD1. The CDR3 has 16 residues. Per the germline V gene, CDR1 is MNHNY and CDR2 is SVGAGI (reference sequence). Trimming at V came to 0 bases and at J to 9 bases, leaving 6 bases not matched to a gene. CDR3: CASSYSRDRGRVEQFF. CDR3 DNA: TGTGCCAGCAGTTACTCGAGGGACAGGGGGCGGGTTGAGCAGTTCTTC.

The chain couples TRBV5-1 to TRBJ2-1, with unresolved D. The germline V gene encodes CDR1 SGHRS and CDR2 YFSETQ. The CDR3 is 15 residues long. Trimming left V 4 bases short and J 0 bases short, with 11 bases between. CDR3 sequence reads: CASSPSILSYNEQFF. The CDR3 bases are TGCGCCAGCAGCCCCAGTATCCTCTCCTACAATGAGCAGTTCTTC. The complete variable domain, with remaining parts taken from reference TRBV5-1 and TRBJ2-1, reads KAGVTQTPRYLIKTRGQQVTLSCSPISGHRSVSWYQQTPGQGLQFLFEYFSETQRNKGNFPGRFSGRQFSNSRSEMNVSTLELGDSALYLCASSPSILSYNEQFFGPGTRLTVL.

The chain links TRBV19 to TRBJ1-6, with unresolved D. V lost 4 bases and J lost 8, with 9 bases in between. The CDR3 spans 13 residues. Germline CDR1 LNHDA, CDR2 SQIVND (reference sequence). The CDR3 sequence: CASSTGGYSPLHF. Here the CDR3 DNA reads TGTGCCAGTAGTACGGGTGGATATTCACCCCTCCACTTT. The full variable domain, with the rest looked up from reference TRBV19 and TRBJ1-6, is DGGITQSPKYLFRKEGQNVTLSCEQNLNHDAMYWYRQDPGQGLRLIYYSQIVNDFQKGDIAEGYSVSREKKESFPLTVTSAQKNPTAFYLCASSTGGYSPLHFGNGTRLTVT.

This chain joins TRBV7-9 and TRBJ1-1, with 7 positions matching TRBD1. The CDR3 sequence is 14 residues long. Germline trimming cut 11 bases from V and 1 base from J; bases unmatched to any gene: 10. Per germline, CDR1 SEHNR and CDR2 FQNEAQ (reference sequence). The CDR3 coding sequence is TGTGCCGCACGGGTAGGGACAGCGAACACTGAAGCTTTCTTT. It translates to CAARVGTANTEAFF.

This sequence joins TRBV7-9 and TRBJ2-2; D is perhaps TRBD1 (5 bases). Between the trimmed V and J ends, which lost 1 base and 3 bases, there was a span of 6 bases. The CDR3 is 14 residues long. Germline CDR1 SEHNR, CDR2 FQNEAQ (reference sequence). CDR3 loop: CASSLVGHTGELFF. The CDR3 nucleotides are TGTGCCAGCAGCTTAGTGGGGCACACCGGGGAGCTGTTTTTT. The whole variable domain, remainder taken from reference TRBV7-9 and TRBJ2-2, is DTGVSQNPRHKITKRGQNVTFRCDPISEHNRLYWYRQTLGQGPEFLTYFQNEAQLEKSRLLSDRFSAERPKGSFSTLEIQRTEQGDSAMYLCASSLVGHTGELFFGEGSRLTVL.

The chain combines TRBV7-9 with TRBJ2-4, with D possibly being TRBD1 (6 bases). The germline V gene encodes CDR1 SEHNR and CDR2 FQNEAQ (reference sequence). V lost 6 bases to trimming and J lost 1 base, with 10 bases between them. The CDR3 covers 14 residues. The CDR3 nucleotides read TGTGCCAGCAGTCCTCAGGGGGCCAAAAACATTCAGTACTTC. It translates to CASSPQGAKNIQYF.

V is TRBV19 and J is TRBJ2-3; D is possibly TRBD2 (5 bases). V lost 5 bases, J lost 6 bases, and 12 bases lay in between. Germline V lookup: CDR1 LNHDA, CDR2 SQIVND (reference sequence). The CDR3 loop spans 13 amino acids. In DNA form, the CDR3 reads TGTGCCAGTAGTCCTAGCCTTTTGGATACGCAGTATTTT. Its translation is CASSPSLLDTQYF.

Many counts were recorded for this clone. This chain uses TRBV12-3 or TRBV12-4 with TRBJ2-1; the D is unclear. V was trimmed by 3 bases and J by 6 bases, leaving 9 bases between them. The CDR3 loop spans 13 amino acids. CDR3 bases: TGTGCCAGCAGTTTTGATAGTGGCAATGAGCAGTTCTTC. This sequence encodes CASSFDSGNEQFF.

V usage is TRBV11-3 and J usage is TRBJ2-2, with D perhaps matching TRBD1 (5 bases). CDR3 length equals 14 residues. V gave up 5 bases and J gave up 2 bases, with 9 bases separating them. The V gene's germline CDR1 is SGHNT and CDR2 YENEEA. The CDR3 here is CASSPDSNTGELFF. The CDR3 coding sequence is TGTGCCAGCAGCCCTGACAGTAACACCGGGGAGCTGTTTTTT.

The chain recombines TRBV6-5 with TRBJ2-2, with D perhaps matching TRBD2 (6 bases). Germline values: CDR1 MNHEY, CDR2 SVGAGI. V lost 6 bases to trimming and J lost 7 bases, with 9 bases between them. CDR3 length: 12 amino acids. CDR3 region: CASRPGGGELFF. The CDR3 coding sequence is TGTGCCAGCAGGCCCGGGGGCGGGGAGCTGTTTTTT.

This chain connects TRBV18 to TRBJ2-5; no definite D call. Per the germline V gene, CDR1 is KGHSH and CDR2 is LQKENI. Deletions cut 0 bases from V and 1 base from J, with 6 bases between. This CDR3 contains 14 residues. CDR3 loop: CASSPPGPQETQYF. In nucleotides, the CDR3 is TGTGCCAGCTCACCACCTGGGCCCCAAGAGACCCAGTACTTC.

The rearrangement joins TRBV18 to TRBJ2-7, with 10 bases that match TRBD1. The CDR3 totals 13 residues. Germline values: CDR1 KGHSH, CDR2 LQKENI. V trimming: 6 bases; J trimming: 5 bases; junction bases outside the gene matches: 4. The CDR3 here is CASSLGTGDEQYF. In nucleotides, the CDR3 is TGTGCCAGCTCGCTAGGGACAGGGGACGAGCAGTACTTC. The full variable domain, its missing parts supplied by reference TRBV18 and TRBJ2-7, is NAGVMQNPRHLVRRRGQEARLRCSPMKGHSHVYWYRQLPEEGLKFMVYLQKENIIDESGMPKERFSAEFPKEGPSILRIQQVVRGDSAAYFCASSLGTGDEQYFGPGTRLTVT.

The V and J genes are TRBV5-4 and TRBJ2-1; perhaps TRBD2 as D (6 bases). V lost 7 bases and J lost 6, with 17 bases in between. The germline V gene has CDR1 SGHNT and CDR2 YYREEE (reference sequence). The CDR3 runs to 14 residues. Here the CDR3 reads CASRLSGRGNEQFF. In DNA, the CDR3 is TGTGCCAGCCGCCTTAGCGGAAGGGGCAATGAGCAGTTCTTC. Using reference TRBV5-4 and TRBJ2-1 for the parts outside the CDR3, the full variable domain is ETGVTQSPTHLIKTRGQQVTLRCSSQSGHNTVSWYQQALGQGPQFIFQYYREEENGRGNFPPRFSGLQFPNYSSELNVNALELDDSALYLCASRLSGRGNEQFFGPGTRLTVL.

The chain combines TRBV5-6 with TRBJ2-2; TRBD2 agrees at 12 bases. The CDR3 extends over 19 amino acids. The trim removed 2 bases at V and 3 bases at J, leaving 11 bases unmatched. CDR1 is SGHDT and CDR2 is YYEEEE in the germline V gene. CDR3 sequence reads: CASSLASLAGGPDTGELFF. The CDR3 coding sequence is TGTGCCAGCAGCTTAGCTTCTCTAGCGGGGGGGCCGGACACCGGGGAGCTGTTTTTT.